Listed here are 23 T cell receptor beta chains from one sample, sequenced in a study of CD8+ T cells in alopecia areata. The sequencing template was cDNA reverse transcribed from extracted RNA. Here immunoSEQ multiplex PCR was the method, and the copy in TCRdb shows in-frame clones only, minus some. The sample lists about 76,000 clones, around 66% seen once, with 20% to 30% in the top ten. The treatment denotes: oral pan-JAK inhibitor, 5-10 mg twice daily. The source was CD8+ T cells sorted from blood, collected at week 24, from a patient treated with tofacitinib. These receptors were collected from a human donor with alopecia areata.

The gene calls are TRBV7-9 and TRBJ1-2; no clear D gene. Germline V lookup: CDR1 SEHNR, CDR2 FQNEAQ (reference sequence). V was pared by 1 base and J by 4 bases, with 13 bases between. The CDR3 consists of 15 residues. CDR3: CASSLDTDLPYGYTF. Written as DNA, the CDR3 is TGTGCCAGCAGCTTAGATACGGACCTTCCCTATGGCTACACCTTC.

This clone was detected only a few times. The chain has TRBV29-1 and TRBJ2-1; 9 nucleotides line up with TRBD1. In germline, CDR1 is SQVTM, CDR2 ANQGSEA. The ends lost 4 bases at V and 8 bases at J; junction bases unmatched: 3. The CDR3 totals 12 residues. The CDR3 DNA reads TGCAGCGTTGGACAGGGGGACGATGAGCAGTTCTTC. Its protein product is CSVGQGDDEQFF.

This chain joins TRBV9 and TRBJ2-1; 7 bases match TRBD2. With V trimmed by 0 bases and J by 5 bases, 17 bases remained unmatched. Germline V lookup: CDR1 SGDLS, CDR2 YYNGEE. CDR3 length: 19 residues. CDR3: CASSVGPSTRSSGDNEQFF. CDR3 coding DNA: TGTGCCAGCAGCGTAGGACCTTCGACCCGGTCTAGCGGAGACAATGAGCAGTTCTTC.

This clone has only a few counts. The chain links TRBV7-9 to TRBJ1-1; the D is unclear. CDR1 and CDR2 from the germline V gene are SEHNR and FQNEAQ (reference sequence). V lost 7 bases and J lost 5, with 14 bases in between. CDR3 length: 13 residues. In nucleotides, the CDR3 is TGTGCCAGCACTCTGGTTGGTAGTACTGAAGCTTTCTTT. Its protein is CASTLVGSTEAFF. Looking up the rest from reference TRBV7-9 and TRBJ1-1 gives the full variable domain: DTGVSQNPRHKITKRGQNVTFRCDPISEHNRLYWYRQTLGQGPEFLTYFQNEAQLEKSRLLSDRFSAERPKGSFSTLEIQRTEQGDSAMYLCASTLVGSTEAFFGQGTRLTVV.

The V and J genes are TRBV7-9 and TRBJ2-7; D call uncertain. This CDR3 is 11 amino acids long. The V end lost 3 bases, the J end lost 7 bases, and 7 bases lay between the germline ends. The V gene's germline CDR1 is SEHNR and CDR2 FQNEAQ (reference sequence). As DNA, the CDR3 is TGTGCCAGCAGCTTTATGGGGGAGCAGTACTTC. This codes for CASSFMGEQYF.

V is TRBV14 and J is TRBJ2-2; D gene unclear. Germline CDR1 and CDR2: SGHDN and FVKESK. V lost 4 bases and J 1 base, leaving 7 bases between the germline ends. The CDR3 has 14 residues. CDR3 loop: CASSRNMNTGELFF. CDR3 nucleotide sequence: TGTGCCAGCAGCCGGAACATGAACACCGGGGAGCTGTTTTTT.

J is TRBJ2-7 and V is TRBV13; possibly TRBD2 for D (6 bases). V was trimmed by 3 bases and J by 5 bases, leaving 11 bases between them. The CDR3 length is 13 residues. Looked up from germline, CDR1 is PRHDT and CDR2 is FYEKMQ (reference sequence). CDR3 amino acids: CASSLRRAHEQYF. The CDR3 nucleotides are TGTGCCAGCAGCTTGAGGAGGGCCCACGAGCAGTACTTC.

The J gene is TRBJ2-7, the V gene TRBV7-9; 9 positions agree with TRBD1. Germline values: CDR1 SEHNR, CDR2 FQNEAQ (reference sequence). The CDR3 runs to 16 residues. The ends lost 0 bases at V and 6 bases at J; junction bases unmatched: 9. The CDR3 loop reads CASSLAAGTGFLEQYF. The DNA of the CDR3 is TGTGCCAGCAGCTTAGCGGCCGGGACAGGGTTCCTCGAGCAGTACTTC. The variable domain in full, with the rest retrieved from reference TRBV7-9 and TRBJ2-7, is DTGVSQNPRHKITKRGQNVTFRCDPISEHNRLYWYRQTLGQGPEFLTYFQNEAQLEKSRLLSDRFSAERPKGSFSTLEIQRTEQGDSAMYLCASSLAAGTGFLEQYFGPGTRLTVT.

Notes on this clone: A read error may account for a junction end that differs from germline. The rearrangement links TRBV6-5 to TRBJ1-2, with TRBD1 identical over 9 bases. CDR1 MNHEY and CDR2 SVGAGI come from the germline V gene. The CDR3 is 12 amino acids. CDR3 sequence reads: CASSYTGQGLVF. The CDR3 nucleotides are TGTGCCAGCAGTTACACGGGACAGGGTTTGGTCTTC.

The chain uses TRBV30 and TRBJ1-2, with TRBD1 as a possible D gene (5 bases). The CDR3 spans 12 residues. Germline V gives CDR1 GTSNPN, CDR2 SVGIG (reference sequence). The V end lost 0 bases, the J end lost 7 bases, and 9 bases lay between the germline ends. The CDR3, as DNA: TGTGCCTGGAGTGTTGGGGGAAGTGGCTACACCTTC. As protein: CAWSVGGSGYTF.

This rearrangement joins TRBV27 to TRBJ2-7; the D gene is possibly TRBD2 (5 bases). Deletions cut 3 bases from V and 2 bases from J, with 14 bases between. The CDR3 length is 15 residues. Germline CDR1 reads MNHEY; CDR2 reads SMNVEV (reference sequence). CDR3 sequence (DNA): TGTGCCAGCAGTTTTAGGAAGGGAGTGACCTACGAGCAGTACTTC. Its translation: CASSFRKGVTYEQYF.

The chain carries TRBV15 and TRBJ2-5; the D is unclear. Trimming took off 0 bases at V and 5 bases at J, with 4 bases between the two ends. CDR3 length equals 12 residues. Germline values: CDR1 LNHNV, CDR2 YYDKDF (reference sequence). CDR3 sequence: CATSRDAETQYF. The DNA for the CDR3 is TGTGCCACCAGCAGAGACGCGGAGACCCAGTACTTC.

The V call is TRBV27, the J call TRBJ2-7; 8 bases agree with TRBD2. Germline V CDR1 and CDR2: MNHEY, SMNVEV (reference sequence). J was trimmed by 2 bases and V by 0 bases; bases with no gene match: 6. CDR3 size: 16 residues. In DNA form, the CDR3 reads TGTGCCAGCAGTTTATCGAGTTTAGCGGGGACCTACGAGCAGTACTTC. Translated, it gives CASSLSSLAGTYEQYF.

This clone was found once. The V call is TRBV29-1, the J call TRBJ1-1; D call uncertain. CDR1 and CDR2 (germline): SQVTM, ANQGSEA. The CDR3 totals 13 residues. Trimming took 1 base from V and 1 from J, leaving 7 bases between them. The CDR3 region is CSVEVGQNTEAFF. The CDR3 DNA reads as TGCAGCGTTGAAGTAGGGCAGAACACTGAAGCTTTCTTT. Supplemented by reference TRBV29-1 and TRBJ1-1, the full variable domain reads SAVISQKPSRDICQRGTSLTIQCQVDSQVTMMFWYRQQPGQSLTLIATANQGSEATYESGFVIDKFPISRPNLTFSTLTVSNMSPEDSSIYLCSVEVGQNTEAFFGQGTRLTVV.

The rearrangement links TRBV7-9 to TRBJ2-1; 11 bases map to TRBD2. Per the germline V gene, CDR1 is SEHNR and CDR2 is FQNEAQ (reference sequence). The ends lost 4 bases at V and 4 bases at J; junction bases unmatched: 3. This CDR3 is built from 15 residues. The CDR3 sequence is CASSSTSGTYNEQFF. CDR3 nucleotides: TGTGCCAGCAGCTCGACTAGCGGGACATACAATGAGCAGTTCTTC.

There are a few counts of this clone. The V and J genes are TRBV27 and TRBJ2-1, with TRBD2 as a possible D gene (5 bases). V lost 5 bases to trimming and J lost 7 bases, with 12 bases between them. The CDR3 loop spans 13 amino acids. Germline V CDR1 and CDR2: MNHEY, SMNVEV (reference sequence). CDR3 nucleotide sequence: TGTGCCAGCAGTGGGCTAGCTCGAAATGAGCAGTTCTTC. Protein product: CASSGLARNEQFF.

The J gene is TRBJ2-7, the V gene TRBV19; possible D gene TRBD1, 6 bases. Trimming stripped 5 bases from V and 3 bases from J, with 26 bases between. The CDR3 contains 18 residues. Germline V gene data show CDR1 as LNHDA and CDR2 as SQIVND (reference sequence). As DNA, the CDR3 is TGTGCCAGTAGTGGCGCGACAGGACGACTTATCCCGTTCTACGAGCAGTACTTC. This encodes CASSGATGRLIPFYEQYF.

The chain carries TRBV27 and TRBJ2-3, with a possible D match to TRBD1 (6 bases). Germline V CDR1 and CDR2: MNHEY, SMNVEV (reference sequence). The CDR3 runs 14 residues. Deletions cut 8 bases from V and 4 bases from J, with 16 bases between. The CDR3 bases are TGTGCCAGCTCTGCCGAGGGGGTGGCAGATACGCAGTATTTT. It specifies CASSAEGVADTQYF.

This chain joins TRBV7-9 and TRBJ1-2, with D possibly TRBD1 on 6 matching bases. Germline-derived CDR1 and CDR2 are SEHNR and FQNEAQ (reference sequence). The CDR3 runs 15 residues. The V end was cut by 2 bases, the J end by 2 bases, with 12 bases between. The CDR3 DNA sequence: TGTGCCAGCAGCTTACTGGACAGCGTGAACTATGGCTACACCTTC. It codes for CASSLLDSVNYGYTF. The full variable domain, its missing parts supplied by reference TRBV7-9 and TRBJ1-2, is DTGVSQNPRHKITKRGQNVTFRCDPISEHNRLYWYRQTLGQGPEFLTYFQNEAQLEKSRLLSDRFSAERPKGSFSTLEIQRTEQGDSAMYLCASSLLDSVNYGYTFGSGTRLTVV.

This clone was observed a single time. The chain has TRBV4-2 and TRBJ2-7; D might be TRBD2 (6 bases). This CDR3 comprises 14 residues. V lost 2 bases and J 0 bases, leaving 8 bases between the germline ends. Germline assignment: CDR1 LGHNA and CDR2 YNFKEQ. CDR3: CASSQSGDSYEQYF. DNA for the CDR3: TGTGCCAGCAGCCAATCGGGGGACTCCTACGAGCAGTACTTC.

This clone was detected only once. The rearrangement uses TRBV30 and TRBJ2-7; 8 nucleotides match TRBD1. J lost 1 base, V lost 0 bases, and 2 bases had no gene match. Germline V CDR1 and CDR2: GTSNPN, SVGIG (reference sequence). The CDR3 has 14 amino acids. The CDR3 loop is CAWSVGQASYEQYF. As DNA, the CDR3 is TGTGCCTGGAGTGTGGGACAGGCGTCCTACGAGCAGTACTTC.

This rearrangement joins TRBV9 to TRBJ1-2; 10 bases agree with TRBD1. Per germline, CDR1 SGDLS and CDR2 YYNGEE. The CDR3 loop spans 15 amino acids. V was pared by 2 bases and J by 7 bases, with 8 bases of the junction left unmatched. The CDR3: CASSVTGTGEPGYTF. The CDR3 DNA follows: TGTGCCAGCAGCGTCACCGGGACAGGGGAACCTGGCTACACCTTC.

The rearrangement joins TRBV28 to TRBJ2-3; D perhaps matches TRBD2 (5 bases). The V end lost 3 bases, the J end lost 2 bases, and 12 bases lay between the germline ends. CDR3 size: 15 residues. Germline lookup yields CDR1 MDHEN and CDR2 SYDVKM. In nucleotides, the CDR3 is TGTGCCAGCAGTTTGTCGGGGTTAGCCACAGATACGCAGTATTTT. Translating gives CASSLSGLATDTQYF.